These T cell receptor beta chains were read from a single sample in a study of blood T cell repertoires in COVID-19. Profiling relied on immunoSEQ multiplex PCR, and the TCRdb table lists in-frame clones only, not all of them. The repertoire consists of roughly 250,000 clones, with around 89% occurring once and the leading ten covering under 0.95%. Sequenced: peripheral blood. These receptors were taken from a young man with acute or convalescent COVID-19. The CDR3 runs from the conserved cysteine through the conserved F or W. A D gene is named only where the DNA matches it firmly. Where a row states a size, it is once, few, many or the class of an expanded clone; other rows omit it.

j_gene	d_gene	v_gene	abundance	CDR3nt	CDR3aa
TRBJ1-3	TRBD1	TRBV6-4	few	TGTGCCAGCAGTGATAGGACCGGGACAGGGATAAGTACCTCTGGAAACACCATATATTTT	CASSDRTGTGISTSGNTIYF
TRBJ1-6	.	TRBV9	once	TGTGCCAGCAGCGCCCCCGGGGTTTATAATTCACCCCTCCACTTT	CASSAPGVYNSPLHF
TRBJ2-1	.	TRBV5-1	.	TGCGCCAGCGGGTGGGGAGGCTACAATGAGCAGTTCTTC	CASGWGGYNEQFF
TRBJ2-1	TRBD1	TRBV30	.	TGTGCCTGGAGGGACTGGGAGGAATGGACAGGGAACAATGAGCAGTTCTTC	CAWRDWEEWTGNNEQFF
TRBJ2-2	TRBD2	TRBV11-2	.	TGTGCCAGCAAACTTAGCGGGGGGCTAAACACCGGGGAGCTGTTTTTT	CASKLSGGLNTGELFF
TRBJ2-1	TRBD1	TRBV7-9	.	TGTGCCAGCAGCATAGCTACCGGGACAGGGGCCAATGAGCAGTTCTTC	CASSIATGTGANEQFF
TRBJ1-1	.	TRBV7-3	few	TGTGCCAGCAGCCCTAGGGGGTGGGCTGAAGCTTTCTTT	CASSPRGWAEAFF
TRBJ1-1	.	TRBV6-1	.	TGTGCCAGCGATTACATCCTTGGCACTGAAGCTTTCTTT	CASDYILGTEAFF
TRBJ1-1	.	TRBV24-1	.	TGTGCCACCAGTGATTTAATTACACAGGGGAACACTGAAGCTTTCTTT	CATSDLITQGNTEAFF
TRBJ2-1	.	TRBV5-4	.	TGTGCCAGCAGCCGGGTAGGCGACAATGAGCAGTTCTTC	CASSRVGDNEQFF
TRBJ2-7	.	TRBV5-5	.	TGTGCCAGCAGGGAGTTTGACAGCTCCTACGAGCAGTACTTC	CASREFDSSYEQYF
TRBJ2-3	.	TRBV5-6	once	TGTGCCACCATCGAGAGGGGCACAGATACGCAGTATTTT	CATIERGTDTQYF
TRBJ1-4	TRBD1	TRBV18	once	TGTGCCAGCTCACCATCCAACAGGGGAAATAATGAAAAACTGTTTTTT	CASSPSNRGNNEKLFF
TRBJ2-1	TRBD1	TRBV12-3/TRBV12-4	.	TGTGCCAGCAGGGGACAGGGCTACAATGAGCAGTTCTTC	CASRGQGYNEQFF
TRBJ2-7	.	TRBV7-9	.	TGTGCCAGCACCCGAACCGGGTCCTACGAGCAGTACTTC	CASTRTGSYEQYF
TRBJ2-7	.	TRBV11-2	.	TGTGCCAGCAGCGAACAGCTGGAAGGCTACGAGCAGTACTTC	CASSEQLEGYEQYF